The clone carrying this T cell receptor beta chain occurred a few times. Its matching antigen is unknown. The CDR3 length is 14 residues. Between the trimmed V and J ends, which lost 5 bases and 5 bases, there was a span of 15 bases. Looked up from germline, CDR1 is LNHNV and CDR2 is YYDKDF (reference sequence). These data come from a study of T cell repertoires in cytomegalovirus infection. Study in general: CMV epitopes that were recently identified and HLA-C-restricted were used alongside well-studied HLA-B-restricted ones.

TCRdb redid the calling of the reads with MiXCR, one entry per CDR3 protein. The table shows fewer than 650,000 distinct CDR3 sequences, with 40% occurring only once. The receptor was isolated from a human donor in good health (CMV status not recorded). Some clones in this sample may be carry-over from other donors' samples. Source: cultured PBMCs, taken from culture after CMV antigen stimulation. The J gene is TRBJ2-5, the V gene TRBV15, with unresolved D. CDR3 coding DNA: TGTGCCACCAGCTTCCCGAACCTTAGGGAGACCCAGTACTTC. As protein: CATSFPNLRETQYF.